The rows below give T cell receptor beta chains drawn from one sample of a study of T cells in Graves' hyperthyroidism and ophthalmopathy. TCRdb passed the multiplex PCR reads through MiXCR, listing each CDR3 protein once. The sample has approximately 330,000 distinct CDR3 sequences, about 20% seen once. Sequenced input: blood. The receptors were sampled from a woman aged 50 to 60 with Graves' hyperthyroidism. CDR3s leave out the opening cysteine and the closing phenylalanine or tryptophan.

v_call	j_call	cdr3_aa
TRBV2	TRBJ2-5	ASRGAVQETQY
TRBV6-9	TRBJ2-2	ASSFLAANTGELF
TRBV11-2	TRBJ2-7	ASSLLTGTADVREQY
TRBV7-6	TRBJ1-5	ASSLFSGSNQPQH
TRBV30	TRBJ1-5	AWSVQEAQPQH
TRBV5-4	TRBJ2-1	ASSSITRAYEQF
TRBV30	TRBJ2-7	AWSLISYEQY
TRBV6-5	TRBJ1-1	ASSYAQSGQEAF
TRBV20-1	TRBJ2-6	SARDFTGLANVLT
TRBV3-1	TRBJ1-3	ASSQDPKGARGNTIY
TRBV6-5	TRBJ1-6	ASSYRTADSPLH
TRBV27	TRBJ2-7	ASSSQGFSYEQY
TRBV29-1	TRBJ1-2	SVDEGKAQNYGYT
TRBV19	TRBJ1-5	ASIATTGAYSNQPQH
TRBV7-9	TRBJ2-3	ASSFFRTGKRTSTDTQY
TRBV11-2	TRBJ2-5	ASSSEWGETQY
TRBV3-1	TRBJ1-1	ASSHVGGTEAF
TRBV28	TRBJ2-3	ASSPPYVEDTQY
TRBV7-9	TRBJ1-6	ASSLRFGYSPLH
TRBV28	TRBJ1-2	ASSLEGAAGYT
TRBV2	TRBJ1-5	ASNQAGNQPQH
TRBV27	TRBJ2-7	ASSLQGPHEQY
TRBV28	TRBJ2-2	ASRDRTGELF
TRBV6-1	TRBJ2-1	ASRGTGKGHEQF
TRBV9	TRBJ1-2	ASTPGQGDSNYGYT
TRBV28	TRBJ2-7	ASSLGFGGYHEQY
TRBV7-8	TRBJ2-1	ASSYGLAGYNEQF
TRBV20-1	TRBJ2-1	SARVVTGSTYNEQF
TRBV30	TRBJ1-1	AWSERGSTEAF
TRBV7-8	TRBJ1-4	ASSLETKLNEKLF
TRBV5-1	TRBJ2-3	ASSEGGTLSTDTQY
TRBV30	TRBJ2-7	AWRRSGRGSSYEQY
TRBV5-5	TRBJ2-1	ASSLGITDGQF
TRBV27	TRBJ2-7	ASSLYPSGEQY
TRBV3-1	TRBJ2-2	ASRVGLAGTGELF
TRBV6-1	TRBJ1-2	ASSGGTEIYGYT
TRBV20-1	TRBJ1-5	SASGGGGNQPQH
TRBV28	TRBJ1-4	ASSPAGATNEKLF
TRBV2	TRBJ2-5	ASSTGTSEETQY
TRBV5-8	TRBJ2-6	ASSPILHGANVLT
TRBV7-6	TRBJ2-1	ASSLTGGNDEQF
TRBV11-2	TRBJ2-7	ASSFSSGRKGEQY
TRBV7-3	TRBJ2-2	ASSWRAGELF
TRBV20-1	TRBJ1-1	SAYPLEREMNTEAF
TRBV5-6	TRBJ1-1	ASSLERGSTEAF
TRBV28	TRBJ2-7	ASRAGGEQY
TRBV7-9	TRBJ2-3	ASSLSGGGVSDTQY
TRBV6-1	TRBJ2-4	ASSSGMGKNIQY
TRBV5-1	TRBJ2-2	ASSDVSSGELF
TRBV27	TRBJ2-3	ASSPLNADTQY
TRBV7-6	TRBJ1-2	ASSLNRGAGWT
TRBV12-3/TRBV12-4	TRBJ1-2	ASSLDRGRIYGYT
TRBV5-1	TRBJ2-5	ASSPRGKETQY
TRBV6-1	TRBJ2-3	ASRALTSGDTDTQY
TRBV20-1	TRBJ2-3	SASRLAGASDTQY
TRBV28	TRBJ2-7	ASSRTGGAYEQY
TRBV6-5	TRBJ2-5	ASSYSFRDQETQY